The 23 T cell receptor beta chains reported below all come from one sample, sequenced in a study of T cells after yellow fever vaccination. From the 5' RACE reads, TCRdb called clonotypes with MiXCR, one entry per CDR3 protein. The sample contains hundreds of thousands of distinct CDR3 sequences, roughly 14% of which appear only once. Material: PBMCs, obtained on the day of the yellow fever booster vaccination. The receptors originated from a young man who received the YFV17D yellow fever vaccine.

This clonotype occurred a few times. V and J are TRBV6-1 and TRBJ2-7; TRBD1 aligns across 7 bases. V shed 4 bases and J 0 bases; nucleotides not matched to a gene: 6. Germline V gives CDR1 MNHNS, CDR2 SASEGT. CDR3 length: 15 residues. CDR3 loop: CASSGRDRLSYEQYF. CDR3 nucleotide sequence: TGTGCCAGCAGTGGCCGGGACAGACTCTCCTACGAGCAGTACTTC.

The chain combines TRBV20-1 with TRBJ1-6, with D tentatively TRBD1 (6 bases). V lost 0 bases, J lost 4 bases, and 7 bases lay in between. This CDR3 is 14 amino acids long. CDR1 and CDR2 (germline): DFQATT, SNEGSKA (reference sequence). CDR3 residues: CSARDGQYNSPLHF. The CDR3 nucleotides read TGCAGTGCTAGAGACGGACAGTATAATTCACCCCTCCACTTT.

The J gene is TRBJ1-2, the V gene TRBV9; D is unclear. The CDR3 is made up of 13 amino acids. The V and J ends lost 0 bases and 2 bases respectively, with 5 bases between them. CDR1 is SGDLS and CDR2 is YYNGEE in the germline V gene. CDR3 coding DNA: TGTGCCAGCAGCGTAGTCAGCAACTATGGCTACACCTTC. Translated: CASSVVSNYGYTF.

This clonotype has only a few counts. The chain couples TRBV12-3 or TRBV12-4 to TRBJ2-7; TRBD2 might be the D (6 bases). V shed 6 bases and J shed 3 bases, with 12 bases lying between them. The CDR3 is 13 amino acids. As DNA, the CDR3 is TGTGCCAGCAGCGGGGGTCGGATCTACGAGCAGTACTTC. It yields the protein CASSGGRIYEQYF.

As for this clonotype: A read error may account for a junction end that differs from germline. This chain uses TRBV3-1 with TRBJ2-7; the match to TRBD2 covers 8 bases. Germline V lookup: CDR1 LGHDT, CDR2 YNNKEL (reference sequence). The CDR3 is 15 residues long. CDR3 amino acids: CATSHAGRVPYEQYF. The CDR3 DNA reads as TGTGCCACCAGCCATGCCGGGAGGGTCCCCTACGAGCAGTACTTC.

A few counts support this clonotype. The DNA of the CDR3 is TGTGCCAGCAGCGTAAATCTGGGCGGGATAAACGAGCAGTACTTC. The encoded protein is CASSVNLGGINEQYF. The chain couples TRBV9 to TRBJ2-7; tentative D call: TRBD2 (6 bases). V lost 1 base, J lost 5 bases, and 16 bases lay in between. The CDR3 sequence is 15 residues long. Germline V CDR1 and CDR2: SGDLS, YYNGEE.

Remarks on this clonotype: Relative to the germline gene, one junction end is altered; a read error may explain this. This chain links TRBV11-2 with TRBJ2-7, with TRBD2 matching 7 bases. Looked up from germline, CDR1 is SGHAT and CDR2 is FQNNGV. This CDR3 spans 15 amino acids. The CDR3 reads CVSSMISGGSYEQYF. The DNA for the CDR3 is TGTGTCAGCAGTATGATATCGGGAGGCTCCTACGAGCAGTACTTC.

The J gene is TRBJ2-2, the V gene TRBV5-6; 8 positions match TRBD2. The CDR3 totals 17 residues. The junction had 6 bases not matched to a gene; V was cut back by 1 base and J by 1 base. CDR1 and CDR2 (germline): SGHDT, YYEEEE. The CDR3 protein is CASSLFQGLENTGELFF. The CDR3 DNA reads TGTGCCAGCAGCTTGTTTCAGGGACTAGAGAACACCGGGGAGCTGTTTTTT.

In this sample, this clonotype turned up a few times. This chain connects TRBV23-1 to TRBJ2-7, with D perhaps matching TRBD2 (5 bases). TRBV23-1 is filed as an ORF, its function uncertain. CDR3 length equals 16 residues. Trimming shortened V by 7 bases and J by 5 bases, and 24 bases separated the two germline ends. The CDR3 here is CASIPITKWRFNEQYF. The CDR3 DNA follows: TGCGCCAGCATTCCAATTACCAAGTGGAGGTTCAACGAGCAGTACTTC.

This chain links TRBV5-1 with TRBJ1-4, with D tentatively TRBD1 (6 bases). The CDR3 has 15 residues. Trimming left V 1 base short and J 4 bases short, with 11 bases between. Germline CDR1 SGHRS, CDR2 YFSETQ. CDR3 in amino acids: CASSLLGAINEKLFF. CDR3 DNA: TGCGCCAGCAGCTTGTTGGGGGCGATTAATGAAAAACTGTTTTTT. Together with reference TRBV5-1 and TRBJ1-4, the CDR3 gives the full variable domain: KAGVTQTPRYLIKTRGQQVTLSCSPISGHRSVSWYQQTPGQGLQFLFEYFSETQRNKGNFPGRFSGRQFSNSRSEMNVSTLELGDSALYLCASSLLGAINEKLFFGSGTQLSVL.

This clonotype was seen repeatedly, ten times or more. The chain joins TRBV6-2 or TRBV6-3 to TRBJ2-2; D is ambiguous. CDR3 length: 15 residues. Trimming left V 7 bases short and J 1 base short, with 13 bases between. Germline V gene lookup returns CDR1 MNHEY and CDR2 SVGEGT. CDR3 sequence (DNA): TGTGCCAGCACCCTAAGGTCGGAGAACACCGGGGAGCTGTTTTTT. This encodes CASTLRSENTGELFF.

This chain uses TRBV7-2 with TRBJ1-1, with D hard to call. Germline CDR1 reads SGHTA; CDR2 reads FQGNSA. CDR3 length equals 12 residues. Trimming cost V 1 base and J 13 bases, with 13 bases left between them. CDR3 loop: CASSLEAADRFF. CDR3 coding DNA: TGTGCCAGCAGCTTAGAGGCGGCAGATCGTTTCTTT.

The chain has TRBV20-1 and TRBJ2-5; no reliable D call. CDR1 and CDR2 (germline): DFQATT, SNEGSKA (reference sequence). V was shortened by 8 bases and J by 2 bases, with 9 bases between the two germline ends. This CDR3 contains 11 residues. CDR3 in amino acids: CSSSRQETQYF. CDR3 nucleotide sequence: TGCAGTTCGTCCAGACAAGAGACCCAGTACTTC.

The rearrangement uses TRBV20-1 and TRBJ1-6; TRBD1 agrees at 8 bases. CDR3 length: 16 residues. In germline, CDR1 is DFQATT, CDR2 SNEGSKA (reference sequence). The V gene end was trimmed by 1 base and the J gene end by 8 bases; junction bases not matched to a gene: 10. The CDR3 protein is CSARALTGVGDSPLHF. CDR3 DNA: TGCAGTGCTAGAGCCCTGACAGGGGTCGGGGATTCACCCCTCCACTTT.

This chain uses TRBV11-2 with TRBJ2-5; tentative D call: TRBD2 (6 bases). The CDR3 totals 16 residues. Between the trimmed V and J ends, which lost 2 bases and 1 base, there was a span of 14 bases. Germline CDR1 and CDR2: SGHAT and FQNNGV. The CDR3 loop reads CASSLIGGTPQETQYF. CDR3 sequence (DNA): TGTGCCAGCAGCTTAATTGGGGGGACCCCCCAAGAGACCCAGTACTTC.

This clonotype has a handful of counts. This chain links TRBV29-1 with TRBJ2-5; D gene ambiguous. Per the germline V gene, CDR1 is SQVTM and CDR2 is ANQGSEA. Deletions cut 7 bases from V and 5 bases from J, with 11 bases between. This CDR3 region has 11 residues. CDR3 coding DNA: TGCAGCGCAAGGAGCTGGGAGACCCAGTACTTC. Translated, it gives CSARSWETQYF.

In its sample, this clonotype was seen a few times. This rearrangement joins TRBV19 to TRBJ2-7, with TRBD1 identical over 9 bases. From germline, CDR1 is LNHDA and CDR2 SQIVND (reference sequence). The CDR3 has 17 amino acids. After removal of 5 bases from V and 3 bases from J, the junction contained 14 bases not matched to a gene. The CDR3 bases are TGTGCCAGTAGTGCTCTTGGGACAGGGAAAGGCCGCTACGAGCAGTACTTC. Translated, it gives CASSALGTGKGRYEQYF.

The chain uses TRBV7-2 and TRBJ2-5, with a weak D call TRBD2 (6 bases). The ends were cut back, 6 bases at V and 4 bases at J, with 21 bases in the middle. This CDR3 is built from 16 residues. Germline V gene sequence: CDR1 SGHTA, CDR2 FQGNSA. As DNA, the CDR3 is TGTGCCAGCAGACTAGTGGCTAGCGTCGCCGGAGAGACCCAGTACTTC. It encodes CASRLVASVAGETQYF.

This clonotype was counted a few times. This chain uses TRBV7-9 with TRBJ1-2, with D possibly being TRBD1 (6 bases). The ends were cut back, 1 base at V and 7 bases at J, with 19 bases in the middle. Germline V CDR1 and CDR2: SEHNR, FQNEAQ (reference sequence). The CDR3 runs 16 residues. The chain's CDR3 is CASSLGFAGGEGGYTF. The CDR3 nucleotides read TGTGCCAGCAGCTTAGGCTTCGCCGGGGGCGAAGGTGGCTACACCTTC.

The V and J genes are TRBV10-2 and TRBJ2-7; unclear D gene. CDR3 length: 12 residues. Germline CDR1 WSHSY, CDR2 SAAADI. The V gene lost 0 bases and the J gene lost 9 bases, with 9 bases spanning the gap. The CDR3 DNA reads TGCGCCAGCAGTGAGTCTACGACCGGGCAGTACTTC. It translates to CASSESTTGQYF.

This clonotype was detected a few times. The V call is TRBV3-1, the J call TRBJ2-1; 13 bases line up with TRBD2. Germline CDR1 is LGHDT and CDR2 is YNNKEL (reference sequence). CDR3 length equals 16 residues. V trimming: 3 bases; J trimming: 8 bases; junction bases outside the gene matches: 7. In DNA, the CDR3 is TGTGCCAGCAGCCATGGCGGGACTAGCGGGATCTATGAGCAGTTCTTC. The encoded protein is CASSHGGTSGIYEQFF.

The chain joins TRBV6-1 to TRBJ1-4; unclear D gene. This CDR3 is built from 15 residues. Germline V gene lookup returns CDR1 MNHNS and CDR2 SASEGT. V was shortened by 6 bases and J by 0 bases, with 11 bases between the two germline ends. This chain's CDR3 is CASRTAGATNEKLFF. CDR3 sequence (DNA): TGTGCCAGCAGAACGGCAGGTGCAACTAATGAAAAACTGTTTTTT.

This clonotype is a singleton in its sample. The genes are TRBV20-1 and TRBJ2-1; D is uncertain. The CDR3 sequence is 13 residues long. Trimming took 3 bases from V and 3 from J, leaving 9 bases between them. From germline, CDR1 is DFQATT and CDR2 SNEGSKA (reference sequence). The CDR3 region is CSASGRDYNEQFF. The CDR3 coding sequence is TGCAGTGCTAGTGGGCGAGACTACAATGAGCAGTTCTTC.